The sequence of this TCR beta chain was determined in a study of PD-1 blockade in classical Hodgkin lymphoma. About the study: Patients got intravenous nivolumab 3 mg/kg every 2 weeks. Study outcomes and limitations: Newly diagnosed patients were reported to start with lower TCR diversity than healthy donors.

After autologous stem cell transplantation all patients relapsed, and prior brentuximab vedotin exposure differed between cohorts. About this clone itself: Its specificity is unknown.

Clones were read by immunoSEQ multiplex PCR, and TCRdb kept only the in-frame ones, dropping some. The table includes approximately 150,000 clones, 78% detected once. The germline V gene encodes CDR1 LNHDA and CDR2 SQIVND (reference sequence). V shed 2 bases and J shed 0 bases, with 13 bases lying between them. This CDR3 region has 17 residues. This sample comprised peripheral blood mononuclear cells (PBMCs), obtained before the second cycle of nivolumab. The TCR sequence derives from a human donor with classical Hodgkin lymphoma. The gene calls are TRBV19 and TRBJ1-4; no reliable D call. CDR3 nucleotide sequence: TGTGCCAGTAGTATACGGAGGGAACCCTCAACTAATGAAAAACTGTTTTTT. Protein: CASSIRREPSTNEKLFF. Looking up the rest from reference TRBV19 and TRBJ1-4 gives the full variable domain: DGGITQSPKYLFRKEGQNVTLSCEQNLNHDAMYWYRQDPGQGLRLIYYSQIVNDFQKGDIAEGYSVSREKKESFPLTVTSAQKNPTAFYLCASSIRREPSTNEKLFFGSGTQLSVL.